The source of this TCR beta chain is a study of OX40 agonist ivuxolimab in advanced cancers. Study outcomes and limitations: In general, CD8+ T cells held more expanded clones than CD4+ did, on average.

Concerning this clone itself: The antigen is not known.

The repertoire was sequenced with immunoSEQ multiplex PCR; TCRdb's copy has only in-frame clones and lacks some. The profile shows fewer than 20,000 clones, 70% to 80% of them singletons. The specimen was CD4+ or CD8+ T cells sorted from blood, collected in a trial of the OX40 agonist ivuxolimab. The TCR originated in an adult with an advanced solid tumor such as melanoma, head and neck, liver or kidney cancer.

The chain's CDR3 is CASSAWDSGYTEAFF. The DNA for the CDR3 is TGTGCCAGCAGCGCTTGGGACTCGGGGTACACTGAAGCTTTCTTT. The chain carries TRBV9 and TRBJ1-1, with D tentatively TRBD1 (5 bases). This CDR3 spans 15 amino acids. The germline gives CDR1 SGDLS, CDR2 YYNGEE. The V end was cut by 3 bases, the J end by 3 bases, with 15 bases between. Looking up the rest from reference TRBV9 and TRBJ1-1 gives the full variable domain: DSGVTQTPKHLITATGQRVTLRCSPRSGDLSVYWYQQSLDQGLQFLIQYYNGEERAKGNILERFSAQQFPDLHSELNLSSLELGDSALYFCASSAWDSGYTEAFFGQGTRLTVV.